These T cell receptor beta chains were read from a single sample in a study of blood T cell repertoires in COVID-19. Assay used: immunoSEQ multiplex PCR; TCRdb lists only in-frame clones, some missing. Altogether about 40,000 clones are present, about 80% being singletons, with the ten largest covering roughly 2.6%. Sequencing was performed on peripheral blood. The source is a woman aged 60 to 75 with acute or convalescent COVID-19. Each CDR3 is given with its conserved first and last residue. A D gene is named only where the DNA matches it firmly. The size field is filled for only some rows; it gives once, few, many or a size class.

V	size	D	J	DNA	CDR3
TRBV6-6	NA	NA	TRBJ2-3	TGTGCCAGCTCTCGAACGGGAGGCACAGATACGCAGTATTTT	CASSRTGGTDTQYF
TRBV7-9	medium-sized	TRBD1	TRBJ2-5	TGTGCCAGCAGCTTAGGGACAGGGTGGGGACAAGAGACCCAGTACTTC	CASSLGTGWGQETQYF
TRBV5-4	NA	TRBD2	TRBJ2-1	TGTGCCAGCAGCCGCGGGACTAGCCCCGGCGGGGGGAATGAGCAGTTCTTC	CASSRGTSPGGGNEQFF
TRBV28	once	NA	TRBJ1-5	TGTGCCAGCAGTTCGTCGCAGGGGAATTCTGGGCAGCCCCAGCATTTT	CASSSSQGNSGQPQHF
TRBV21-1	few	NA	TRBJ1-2	TGTGCCAGCAGCAAAGCGCGTCTCGCAGGGGAGTGGGACTATGGCTACACCTTC	CASSKARLAGEWDYGYTF
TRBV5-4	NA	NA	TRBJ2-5	TGTGCCAGCAGCGGGCCTCAAGAGACCCAGTACTTC	CASSGPQETQYF
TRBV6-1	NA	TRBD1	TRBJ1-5	TGTGCCAGCAGTGACAACAGGGGGCCGAATCCCCAGCATTTT	CASSDNRGPNPQHF
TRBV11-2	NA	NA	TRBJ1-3	TGTGCCAGCAGCTCAGAAATAAACTCTGGAAACACCATATATTTT	CASSSEINSGNTIYF
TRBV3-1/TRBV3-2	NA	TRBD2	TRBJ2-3	TGTGCCAGCAGCCTAGCGGGAGGGCCGAAGGATACGCAGTATTTT	CASSLAGGPKDTQYF
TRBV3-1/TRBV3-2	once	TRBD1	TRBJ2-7	TGTGCCAGCAGCCAACCGGGACAGGGGCACTACGAGCAGTACTTC	CASSQPGQGHYEQYF
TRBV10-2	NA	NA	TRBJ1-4	TGCGCCAGCAGTGATACAGGAACAACTAATGAAAAACTGTTTTTT	CASSDTGTTNEKLFF
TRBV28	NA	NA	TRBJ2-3	TGTGCCAGCAGTTCCCCGACTAGTCTCGGGACAGATACGCAGTATTTT	CASSSPTSLGTDTQYF
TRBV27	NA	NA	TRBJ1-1	TGTGCCAGCAGTGTCCGCGGGTTGGGGGCTAACACTGAAGCTTTCTTT	CASSVRGLGANTEAFF
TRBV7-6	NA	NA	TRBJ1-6	TGTGCCAGCAGCTTAGGAGGAAGCTCCTATAATTCACCCCTCCACTTT	CASSLGGSSYNSPLHF
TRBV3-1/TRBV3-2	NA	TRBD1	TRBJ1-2	TGTGCCAGCAGCCGTCAAAGAGGGGGCCATAGAGAAGGCTACACCTTC	CASSRQRGGHREGYTF
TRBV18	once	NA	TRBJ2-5	TGTGCCAGCTCACCACCGACAAGCTCGGAGACCCAGTACTTC	CASSPPTSSETQYF
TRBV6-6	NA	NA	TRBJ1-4	TGTGCCAGCAGTTCGAGGACAACTAATGAAAAACTGTTTTTT	CASSSRTTNEKLFF
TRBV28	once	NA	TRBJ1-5	TGTGCCAGCAGCCCGGGCGGGGTAAATCAGCCCCAGCATTTT	CASSPGGVNQPQHF
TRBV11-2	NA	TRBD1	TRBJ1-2	TGTGCCAGCAGTCTTACAGGGGATGATGGCTACACCTTC	CASSLTGDDGYTF
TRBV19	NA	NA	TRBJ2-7	TGTGCCAGTAGTCTAACAGGGAAAGCCTCCTACGAGCAGTACTTC	CASSLTGKASYEQYF
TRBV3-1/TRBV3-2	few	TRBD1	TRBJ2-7	TGTGCCAGCAGCCAAGAGGGACAGCGGAGGTTCTACGAGCAGTACTTC	CASSQEGQRRFYEQYF
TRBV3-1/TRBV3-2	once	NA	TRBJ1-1	TGTGCCAGCAGCCAAGGGTTGAGGGTAAGGGCAGAAGCTTTCTTT	CASSQGLRVRAEAFF
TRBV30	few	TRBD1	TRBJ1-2	TGTGCCTGGAGGGGGGACAGGGGCTATGGCTACACCTTC	CAWRGDRGYGYTF
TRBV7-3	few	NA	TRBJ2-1	TGTGCCAGCAGCCCCCGCCATCCCAGTGAGCAGTTCTTC	CASSPRHPSEQFF
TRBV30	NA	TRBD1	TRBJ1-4	TGTGCCTGGAGTTCGGACAGGGTCCTCACTAATGAAAAACTGTTTTTT	CAWSSDRVLTNEKLFF
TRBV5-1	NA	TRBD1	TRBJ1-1	TGCGCCAGCAGCTCGGACAGGAGCCTACACACTGAAGCTTTCTTT	CASSSDRSLHTEAFF